This T cell receptor (beta chain) appears in the sequencing data of a study of cytotoxic CD8 clonotypes in ibrutinib-treated CLL. Study as a whole: Across the patients, 10 to 11 were relapsed/refractory, over 14 treatment-naive and 17 to 18 IGHV unmutated. Partial responses totalled 24 and complete responses 2; after median around 72 months, approximately 15 remained remitted and around twelve progressed. Broader study findings: Clonotypes that were public were uncommon, and they contracted or stayed stable on treatment.

For this clone: The antigen is not known.

Deep sequencing aimed at 1 in 200,000 to 1 in 1 million T cells' resolution. Sequenced by immunoSEQ multiplex PCR; TCRdb stores in-frame clones only, minus some. The sample records 120,000 to 150,000 clones, about 91% being singletons. Germline loops: CDR1 GTSNPN, CDR2 SVGIG (reference sequence). The V end was cut by 6 bases, the J end by 4 bases, with 12 bases between. This CDR3 region has 12 residues. The chain has TRBV30 and TRBJ1-1; D remains unclear. The receptor comes from a human donor with chronic lymphocytic leukemia. The source was PBMCs, collected after 12 months of ibrutinib treatment. CDR3 residues: CACTEWGTEAFF. The CDR3 DNA reads as TGTGCCTGCACGGAGTGGGGCACTGAAGCTTTCTTT. Based on the CDR3 plus reference TRBV30 and TRBJ1-1, the full variable domain is SQTIHQWPATLVQPVGSPLSLECTVEGTSNPNLYWYRQAAGRGLQLLFYSVGIGQISSEVPQNLSASRPQDRQFILSSKKLLLSDSGFYLCACTEWGTEAFFGQGTRLTVV.